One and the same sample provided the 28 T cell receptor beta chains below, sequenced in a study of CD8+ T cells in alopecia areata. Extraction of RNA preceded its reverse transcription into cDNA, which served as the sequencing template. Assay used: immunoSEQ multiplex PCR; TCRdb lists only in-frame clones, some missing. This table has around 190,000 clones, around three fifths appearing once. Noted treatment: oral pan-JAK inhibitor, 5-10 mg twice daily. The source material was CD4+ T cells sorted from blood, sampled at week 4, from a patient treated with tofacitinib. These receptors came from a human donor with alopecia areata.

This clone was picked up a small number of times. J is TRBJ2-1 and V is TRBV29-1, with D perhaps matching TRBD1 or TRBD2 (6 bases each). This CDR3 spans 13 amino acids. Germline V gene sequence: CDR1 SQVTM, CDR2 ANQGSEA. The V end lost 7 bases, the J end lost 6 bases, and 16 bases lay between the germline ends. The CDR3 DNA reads TGCAGCGGGGGGGCAGGGTCCGGCAATGAGCAGTTCTTC. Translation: CSGGAGSGNEQFF.

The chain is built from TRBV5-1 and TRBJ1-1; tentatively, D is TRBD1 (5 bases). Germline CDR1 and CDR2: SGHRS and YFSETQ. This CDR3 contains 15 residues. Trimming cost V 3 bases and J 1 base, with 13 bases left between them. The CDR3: CASSSMGRGNTEAFF. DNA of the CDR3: TGCGCCAGCAGCTCAATGGGACGGGGGAACACTGAAGCTTTCTTT.

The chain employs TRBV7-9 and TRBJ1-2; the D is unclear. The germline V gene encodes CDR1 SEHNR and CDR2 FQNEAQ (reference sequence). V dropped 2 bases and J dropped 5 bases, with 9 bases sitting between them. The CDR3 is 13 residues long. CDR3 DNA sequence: TGTGCCAGCAGCTTACCACAAGGTTATGGCTACACCTTC. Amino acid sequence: CASSLPQGYGYTF.

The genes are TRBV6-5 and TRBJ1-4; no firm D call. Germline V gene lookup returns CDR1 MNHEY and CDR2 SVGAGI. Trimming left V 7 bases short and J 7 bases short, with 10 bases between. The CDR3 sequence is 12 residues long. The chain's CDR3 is CASKSIGEKLFF. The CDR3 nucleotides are TGTGCCAGCAAGAGTATTGGTGAAAAACTGTTTTTT.

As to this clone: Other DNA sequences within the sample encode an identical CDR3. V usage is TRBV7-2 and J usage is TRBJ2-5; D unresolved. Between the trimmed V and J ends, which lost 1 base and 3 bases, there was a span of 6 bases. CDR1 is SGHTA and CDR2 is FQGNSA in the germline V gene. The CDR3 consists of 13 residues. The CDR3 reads CASSLGSEETQYF. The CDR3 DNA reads TGTGCCAGCAGCTTAGGGTCGGAAGAGACCCAGTACTTC.

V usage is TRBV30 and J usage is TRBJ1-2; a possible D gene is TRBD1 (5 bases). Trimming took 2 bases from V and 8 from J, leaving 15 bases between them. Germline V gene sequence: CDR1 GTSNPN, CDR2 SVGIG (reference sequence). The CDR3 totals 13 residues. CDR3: CAWSPQGVGGYTF. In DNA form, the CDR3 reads TGTGCCTGGAGTCCCCAAGGGGTAGGCGGCTACACCTTC.

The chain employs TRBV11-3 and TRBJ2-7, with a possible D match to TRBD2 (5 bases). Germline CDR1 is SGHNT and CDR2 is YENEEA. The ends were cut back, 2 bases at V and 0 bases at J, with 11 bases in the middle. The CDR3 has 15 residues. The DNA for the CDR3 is TGTGCCAGCAGCTTAAGGATAGCGATCTCCTACGAGCAGTACTTC. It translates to CASSLRIAISYEQYF.

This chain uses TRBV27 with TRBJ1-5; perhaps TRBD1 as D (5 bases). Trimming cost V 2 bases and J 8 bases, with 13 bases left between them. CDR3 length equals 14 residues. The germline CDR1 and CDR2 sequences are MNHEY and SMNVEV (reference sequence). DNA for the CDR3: TGTGCCAGCAGTTTAGGAGGTTGGGGGGAGCCCCAGCATTTT. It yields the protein CASSLGGWGEPQHF.

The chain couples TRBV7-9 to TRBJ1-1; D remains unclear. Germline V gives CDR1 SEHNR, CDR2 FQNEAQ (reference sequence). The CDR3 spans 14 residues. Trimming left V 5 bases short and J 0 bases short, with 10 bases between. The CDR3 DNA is TGTGCCAGCAGCCCCCGGGAGTTGAACACTGAAGCTTTCTTT. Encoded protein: CASSPRELNTEAFF.

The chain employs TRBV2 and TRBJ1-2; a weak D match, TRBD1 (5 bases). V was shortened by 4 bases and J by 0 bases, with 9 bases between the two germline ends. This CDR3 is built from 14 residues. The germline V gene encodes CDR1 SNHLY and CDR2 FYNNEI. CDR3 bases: TGTGCCAGCAGTGCGATGACAGCTAACTATGGCTACACCTTC. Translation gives CASSAMTANYGYTF. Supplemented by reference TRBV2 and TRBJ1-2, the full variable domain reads EPEVTQTPSHQVTQMGQEVILRCVPISNHLYFYWYRQILGQKVEFLVSFYNNEISEKSEIFDDQFSVERPDGSNFTLKIRSTKLEDSAMYFCASSAMTANYGYTFGSGTRLTVV.

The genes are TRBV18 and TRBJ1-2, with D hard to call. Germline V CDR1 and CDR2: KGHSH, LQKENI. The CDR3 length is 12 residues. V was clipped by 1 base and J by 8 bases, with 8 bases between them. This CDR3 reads CASSPRTEGYTF. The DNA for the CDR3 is TGTGCCAGCTCACCACGGACGGAGGGCTACACCTTC.

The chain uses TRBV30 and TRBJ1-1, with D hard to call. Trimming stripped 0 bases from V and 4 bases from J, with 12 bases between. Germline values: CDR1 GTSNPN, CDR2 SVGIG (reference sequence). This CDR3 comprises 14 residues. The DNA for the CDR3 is TGTGCCTGGAGTGTGGCCCTCAGTGGCACTGAAGCTTTCTTT. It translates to CAWSVALSGTEAFF.

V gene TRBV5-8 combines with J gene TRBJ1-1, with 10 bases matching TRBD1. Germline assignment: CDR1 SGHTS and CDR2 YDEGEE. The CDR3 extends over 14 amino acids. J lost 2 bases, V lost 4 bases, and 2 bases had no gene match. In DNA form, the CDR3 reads TGTGCCAGCAGCAGGACAGGGGGTAACACTGAAGCTTTCTTT. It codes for CASSRTGGNTEAFF.

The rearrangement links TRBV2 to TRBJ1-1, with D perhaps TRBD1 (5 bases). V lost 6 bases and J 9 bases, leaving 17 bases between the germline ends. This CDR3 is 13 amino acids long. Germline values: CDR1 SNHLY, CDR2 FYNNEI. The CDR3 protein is CASRGGNPHQAFF. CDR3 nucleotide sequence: TGTGCCAGCAGGGGGGGGAACCCTCACCAAGCTTTCTTT.

Here the CDR3 reads CASSERGPPNEQYF. In DNA form, the CDR3 reads TGTGCCAGCAGTGAGCGGGGGCCCCCCAACGAGCAGTACTTC. The gene calls are TRBV27 and TRBJ2-7; 8 bases map to TRBD2. This CDR3 is built from 14 residues. CDR1 and CDR2 from the germline V gene are MNHEY and SMNVEV (reference sequence). V lost 5 bases, J lost 5 bases, and 8 bases stayed unmatched.

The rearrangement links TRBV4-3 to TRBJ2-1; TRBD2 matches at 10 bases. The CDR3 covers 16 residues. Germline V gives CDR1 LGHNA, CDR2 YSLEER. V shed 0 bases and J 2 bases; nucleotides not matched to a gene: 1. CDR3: CASSQDTSGAYNEQFF. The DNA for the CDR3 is TGCGCCAGCAGCCAAGATACTAGCGGGGCCTACAATGAGCAGTTCTTC.

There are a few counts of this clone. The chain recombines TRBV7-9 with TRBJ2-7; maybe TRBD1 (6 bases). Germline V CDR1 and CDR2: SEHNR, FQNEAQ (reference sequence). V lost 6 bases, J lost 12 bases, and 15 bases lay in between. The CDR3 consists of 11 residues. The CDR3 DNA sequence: TGTGCCAGCAGTTCCGGACAGATTCCGTACTTC. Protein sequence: CASSSGQIPYF.

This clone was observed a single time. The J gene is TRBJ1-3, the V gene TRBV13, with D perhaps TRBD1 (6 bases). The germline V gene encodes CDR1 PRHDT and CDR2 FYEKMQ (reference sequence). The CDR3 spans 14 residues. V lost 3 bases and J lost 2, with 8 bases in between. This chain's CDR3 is CASSFGGPGNTIYF. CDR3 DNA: TGTGCCAGCAGCTTTGGGGGGCCTGGAAACACCATATATTTT.

The CDR3 nucleotides are TGTGCCAGCAGTGATAAGCGGGGGGTACGCACAGATACGCAGTATTTT. Its protein product is CASSDKRGVRTDTQYF. This chain links TRBV25-1 with TRBJ2-3; 9 bases fit TRBD2. With V trimmed by 3 bases and J by 1 base, 5 bases remained unmatched. The CDR3 sequence is 16 residues long. Germline loops: CDR1 MGHDK, CDR2 SYGVNS.

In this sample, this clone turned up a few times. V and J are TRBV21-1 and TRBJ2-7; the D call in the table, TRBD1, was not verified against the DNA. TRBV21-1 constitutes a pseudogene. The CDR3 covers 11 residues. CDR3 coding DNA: TGTGCCAGCAGCCCGTACAACGAGCAGTACTTC. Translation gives CASSPYNEQYF.

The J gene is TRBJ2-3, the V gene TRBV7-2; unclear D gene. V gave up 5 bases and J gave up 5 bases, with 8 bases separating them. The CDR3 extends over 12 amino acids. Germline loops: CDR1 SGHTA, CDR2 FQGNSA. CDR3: CASSQQRDTQYF. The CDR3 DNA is TGTGCCAGCAGCCAACAAAGAGATACGCAGTATTTT.

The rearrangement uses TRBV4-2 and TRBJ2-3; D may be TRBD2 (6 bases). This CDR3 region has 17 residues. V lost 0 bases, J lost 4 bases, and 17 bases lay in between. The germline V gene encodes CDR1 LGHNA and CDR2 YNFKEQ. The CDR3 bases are TGTGCCAGCAGCCAAGATTTTGGCCTAGCGTCGGCAGATACGCAGTATTTT. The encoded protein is CASSQDFGLASADTQYF.

The DNA for the CDR3 is TGTGCCACCCGGGGGACCTATGGCTACACCTTC. Protein product: CATRGTYGYTF. This chain connects TRBV10-3 to TRBJ1-2; D possibly corresponds to TRBD1 (5 bases). Germline lookup yields CDR1 ENHRY and CDR2 SYGVKD. Deletions cut 10 bases from V and 4 bases from J, with 10 bases between. The CDR3 runs 11 residues.

The CDR3 region has the DNA TGTGCCAGCAGCTTCCCGACAGGGGGGAGGGGCTACACCTTC. Its protein is CASSFPTGGRGYTF. V gene TRBV5-4 combines with J gene TRBJ1-2; TRBD1 matches 9 bases. The V and J ends lost 2 bases and 8 bases, in that order; junction bases with no gene match: 7. CDR1 is SGHNT and CDR2 is YYREEE in the germline V gene (reference sequence). This CDR3 has 14 residues.

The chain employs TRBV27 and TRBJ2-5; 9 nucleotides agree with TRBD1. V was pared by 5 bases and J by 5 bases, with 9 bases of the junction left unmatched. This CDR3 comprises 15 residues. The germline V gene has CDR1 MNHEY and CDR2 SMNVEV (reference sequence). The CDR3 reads CASSLQGAPSETQYF. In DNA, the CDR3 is TGTGCCAGCAGTCTACAGGGGGCCCCCAGTGAGACCCAGTACTTC.

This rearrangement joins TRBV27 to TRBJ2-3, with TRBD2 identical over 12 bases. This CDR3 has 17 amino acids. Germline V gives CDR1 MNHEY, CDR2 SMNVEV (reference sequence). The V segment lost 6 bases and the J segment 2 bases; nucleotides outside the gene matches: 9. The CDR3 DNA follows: TGTGCCAGCAGCCCCCGGACTAGCGGGGCGCCCACAGATACGCAGTATTTT. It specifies CASSPRTSGAPTDTQYF.

The CDR3 region is CASGSRVQPQHF. CDR3 sequence (DNA): TGTGCCAGCGGTTCGAGGGTTCAGCCCCAGCATTTT. The V gene is TRBV6-6, the J gene TRBJ1-5; D remains ambiguous. Germline lookup yields CDR1 MNHNY and CDR2 SVGAGI (reference sequence). The CDR3 totals 12 residues. Trimming left V 8 bases short and J 6 bases short, with 11 bases between.

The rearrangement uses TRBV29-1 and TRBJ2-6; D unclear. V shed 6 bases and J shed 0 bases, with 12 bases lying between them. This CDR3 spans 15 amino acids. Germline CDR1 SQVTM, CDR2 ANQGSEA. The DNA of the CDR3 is TGCAGCGTCACATCCCAGAGCTCTGGGGCCAACGTCCTGACTTTC. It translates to CSVTSQSSGANVLTF.